Shown below are 14 T cell receptor beta chains from a single sample sequenced in a study of cytomegalovirus exposure and HLA in healthy donors. 60 Vbeta and 13 Jbeta primers were used in PCR. Generated by immunoSEQ multiplex PCR, the TCRdb table keeps only in-frame clones and is missing some. The sample carries around 160,000 clones, around three quarters recorded once. Sequenced: PBMCs. Every receptor here comes from a man in his forties in good health and CMV-seropositive.

In its sample, this clone was seen a few times. The chain combines TRBV19 with TRBJ1-2, with 7 positions matching TRBD1. Germline-derived CDR1 and CDR2 are LNHDA and SQIVND (reference sequence). V shed 4 bases and J 2 bases; nucleotides not matched to a gene: 1. CDR3 length: 13 amino acids. The CDR3, as DNA: TGTGCCAGTAGTAAACAGGGGAACTATGGCTACACCTTC. This codes for CASSKQGNYGYTF. The whole variable domain, filled in from reference TRBV19 and TRBJ1-2, reads DGGITQSPKYLFRKEGQNVTLSCEQNLNHDAMYWYRQDPGQGLRLIYYSQIVNDFQKGDIAEGYSVSREKKESFPLTVTSAQKNPTAFYLCASSKQGNYGYTFGSGTRLTVV.

V is TRBV7-9 and J is TRBJ2-5; 7 bases fit TRBD2. This CDR3 is built from 17 residues. Trimming took 1 base from V and 5 from J; bases not matched to a gene: 13. CDR1 is SEHNR and CDR2 is FQNEAQ in the germline V gene (reference sequence). The CDR3 region is CASSLERGPPLRETQYF. The CDR3 region has the DNA TGTGCCAGCAGCTTAGAGCGGGGCCCCCCACTGCGGGAGACCCAGTACTTC.

This clone has only a few counts. The chain uses TRBV6-1 and TRBJ2-1, with 12 bases lining up with TRBD2. V shed 6 bases and J 5 bases; nucleotides not matched to a gene: 5. Germline V gene data show CDR1 as MNHNS and CDR2 as SASEGT. The CDR3 totals 15 residues. DNA for the CDR3: TGTGCCAGCAGACGGACTAGCGGGACGAACAATGAGCAGTTCTTC. It encodes CASRRTSGTNNEQFF.

The gene calls are TRBV6-6 and TRBJ2-3; D is perhaps TRBD2 (6 bases). CDR1 is MNHNY, CDR2 SVGAGI, per germline (reference sequence). Trimming shortened V by 8 bases and J by 5 bases, and 17 bases separated the two germline ends. This CDR3 region has 14 residues. Here the CDR3 DNA reads TGTGCCAGCTCCGGGACTCCAGCGGGAGATACGCAGTATTTT. Protein product: CASSGTPAGDTQYF.

The rearrangement joins TRBV4-2 to TRBJ2-3; TRBD2 is a possible D gene (6 bases). The V end lost 3 bases, the J end lost 0 bases, and 10 bases lay between the germline ends. This CDR3 contains 15 residues. Germline loops: CDR1 LGHNA, CDR2 YNFKEQ. The CDR3 loop is CASSQEGTSTDTQYF. For the CDR3, the DNA is TGTGCCAGCAGCCAGGAAGGGACTAGCACAGATACGCAGTATTTT.

Here the CDR3 DNA reads TGTGCCTGGAAGGGTACGGGAGGGCCGGAGCAGTTCTTC. Translation gives CAWKGTGGPEQFF. This chain connects TRBV30 to TRBJ2-1, with 8 bases lining up with TRBD2. The V gene end was trimmed by 4 bases and the J gene end by 10 bases; junction bases not matched to a gene: 9. The CDR3 loop spans 13 amino acids. Per germline, CDR1 GTSNPN and CDR2 SVGIG (reference sequence).

This chain uses TRBV15 with TRBJ1-3; the match to TRBD1 covers 11 bases. Germline V lookup: CDR1 LNHNV, CDR2 YYDKDF (reference sequence). There are 18 residues in the CDR3. V lost 5 bases and J lost 1; bases outside the gene matches: 10. The CDR3 loop is CATSEGLGTGGSGNTIYF. The DNA for the CDR3 is TGTGCCACCAGCGAGGGCCTCGGGACAGGGGGTTCTGGAAACACCATATATTTT.

The chain has TRBV5-1 and TRBJ1-2, with D possibly being TRBD1 (5 bases). Germline V gene lookup returns CDR1 SGHRS and CDR2 YFSETQ. V lost 0 bases, J lost 2 bases, and 14 bases lay in between. The CDR3 contains 16 residues. The CDR3 loop is CASSLAGRGQNYGYTF. The CDR3, as DNA: TGCGCCAGCAGCTTGGCCGGGAGGGGTCAGAACTATGGCTACACCTTC. Full variable domain (missing parts from reference TRBV5-1 and TRBJ1-2): KAGVTQTPRYLIKTRGQQVTLSCSPISGHRSVSWYQQTPGQGLQFLFEYFSETQRNKGNFPGRFSGRQFSNSRSEMNVSTLELGDSALYLCASSLAGRGQNYGYTFGSGTRLTVV.

The chain employs TRBV4-2 and TRBJ2-1; D not resolved. The ends were cut back, 4 bases at V and 4 bases at J, with 8 bases in the middle. This CDR3 has 13 amino acids. CDR1 is LGHNA and CDR2 is YNFKEQ in the germline V gene. CDR3 in amino acids: CASSPQDYNEQFF. The CDR3 DNA sequence: TGTGCCAGCAGCCCACAAGATTACAATGAGCAGTTCTTC.

This sequence joins TRBV7-7 and TRBJ1-3; 7 nucleotides agree with TRBD1. V lost 3 bases and J lost 0; bases outside the gene matches: 5. Germline lookup yields CDR1 SSHAT and CDR2 FNYEAQ (reference sequence). The CDR3 is 16 residues long. The CDR3 nucleotides are TGTGCCAGCAGCTTGGGGACAGTGGACTCTGGAAACACCATATATTTT. Its protein is CASSLGTVDSGNTIYF. The full variable domain, completed using reference TRBV7-7 and TRBJ1-3, is GAGVSQSPRYKVTKRGQDVTLRCDPISSHATLYWYQQALGQGPEFLTYFNYEAQPDKSGLPSDRFSAERPEGSISTLTIQRTEQRDSAMYRCASSLGTVDSGNTIYFGEGSWLTVV.

V gene TRBV5-4 combines with J gene TRBJ1-4; 9 bases are a match to TRBD1. The ends lost 2 bases at V and 9 bases at J; junction bases unmatched: 11. The CDR3 is made up of 16 amino acids. Germline lookup yields CDR1 SGHNT and CDR2 YYREEE (reference sequence). CDR3: CASSLTPGQGGKKLFF. The CDR3 bases are TGTGCCAGCAGCTTAACACCGGGACAGGGTGGGAAAAAACTGTTTTTT. Full variable domain (rest looked up from reference TRBV5-4 and TRBJ1-4): ETGVTQSPTHLIKTRGQQVTLRCSSQSGHNTVSWYQQALGQGPQFIFQYYREEENGRGNFPPRFSGLQFPNYSSELNVNALELDDSALYLCASSLTPGQGGKKLFFGSGTQLSVL.

The chain couples TRBV30 to TRBJ2-5; the match to TRBD2 covers 8 bases. Unmatched junction bases numbered 10, after V lost 5 bases and J lost 5 bases. CDR3 length equals 14 residues. Looked up from germline, CDR1 is GTSNPN and CDR2 is SVGIG (reference sequence). CDR3: CAWSGGVVLETQYF. CDR3 nucleotide sequence: TGTGCCTGGTCGGGGGGGGTTGTTTTGGAGACCCAGTACTTC.

Of note for this clone: This specimen includes other DNA sequences encoding the same CDR3. The J gene is TRBJ1-2, the V gene TRBV28; D unclear. Looked up from germline, CDR1 is MDHEN and CDR2 is SYDVKM. The CDR3 extends over 11 amino acids. With 6 bases removed from V and 2 bases from J, the gap between germline ends came to 4 bases. The CDR3 loop reads CASRSNYGYTF. The CDR3 nucleotides read TGTGCCAGCAGGTCGAACTATGGCTACACCTTC.

The gene calls are TRBV28 and TRBJ1-1; the D gene is possibly TRBD1 (5 bases). Trimming cost V 2 bases and J 4 bases, with 14 bases left between them. The CDR3 extends over 15 amino acids. Germline lookup yields CDR1 MDHEN and CDR2 SYDVKM. The CDR3 is CASSLMAPGGTEAFF. Written as DNA, the CDR3 is TGTGCCAGCAGTTTAATGGCTCCCGGGGGCACTGAAGCTTTCTTT.